The T cell receptor (beta chain) under discussion was sequenced for a study of glioma-infiltrating T cells. Amplification of TCR alpha and beta CDR3 regions from RNA used iRepertoire nested multiplex PCR. Each CDR3 protein gets one entry after TCRdb re-called the multiplex PCR reads with MiXCR. Of approximately 400,000 distinct CDR3 sequences in the sample, more than 35% were seen once. Study-wide results and caveats: Non-neoplastic patients had below-expected tissue-blood divergence, while all gliomas exceeded expectation. Signature shared blood CDR3 motifs were enriched in low-divergence and depleted in high-divergence patients.

A note on this clonotype: Its antigen is undetermined.

The receptor was derived from a human donor with low-grade glioma or glioblastoma, undergoing nonglioma brain surgery, or in good health (not recorded which). Sequencing was carried out using glioma tissue, nonneoplastic brain tissue, or PBMCs (not recorded which).

In DNA, the CDR3 is TGCAGTGCTAGGCAAGGGACCAGCTCCTACAATGAGCAGTTCTTC. Translation: CSARQGTSSYNEQFF. V usage is TRBV20-1 and J usage is TRBJ2-1; the D gene could be TRBD1 or TRBD2 (5 bases each). This CDR3 region has 15 residues. The V gene lost 3 bases and the J gene lost 0 bases, with 12 bases spanning the gap. Germline assignment: CDR1 DFQATT and CDR2 SNEGSKA (reference sequence).